This entry lists 12 T cell receptor beta chains sequenced from one sample in a study of shared clonotypes between healthy human individuals (dated by TCRdb to 2019 to 2021). Library preparation was by the immunoSEQ multiplex PCR assay. What TCRdb holds here is the immuneACCESS table cut down to in-frame rearrangements. Part of the clones is not present; checked against another copy, under half of the missing clones reflect an unresolved V gene, and the others are unexplained. This sample comprises over a million clones, roughly 96% of them detected only once. Approximately 1.1% of the sample comes from the top ten. Specimen: naive CD4+ T cells sorted from blood. The intended sense of this specimen's cell subset or site label: CD45RA+ positively selected. These receptor sequences come from a young man in good health.

V gene TRBV29-1 combines with J gene TRBJ2-5; 15 nucleotides agree with TRBD2. Losses at the gene ends were 6 bases for V and 3 bases for J; bases not matched to a gene: 17. The CDR3 length is 19 residues. CDR1 is SQVTM, CDR2 ANQGSEA, per germline. CDR3 sequence (DNA): TGCAGCGTCCCTCCTGGACAGGGACTAGCGGGGGGATTGAAAGAGACCCAGTACTTC. Its protein is CSVPPGQGLAGGLKETQYF.

The rearrangement uses TRBV7-6 and TRBJ1-1, with TRBD1 matching 8 bases. This CDR3 comprises 17 residues. V was pared by 5 bases and J by 0 bases, with 11 bases of the junction left unmatched. Germline CDR1 reads SGHVS; CDR2 reads FNYEAQ. CDR3 amino acids: CASSPKAGGALNTEAFF. CDR3 sequence (DNA): TGTGCCAGCAGCCCCAAAGCAGGGGGCGCGTTGAACACTGAAGCTTTCTTT.

Remarks on this clone: At the DNA level, this CDR3 is encoded by other sequences in the same sample as well. The CDR3 DNA follows: TGCGCCAGCAGTGAGGGGGTCGGAGAGCAGTACTTC. Translation: CASSEGVGEQYF. V is TRBV10-1 and J is TRBJ2-7; no firm D call. CDR3 length: 12 amino acids. Trimming shortened V by 2 bases and J by 7 bases, and 9 bases separated the two germline ends. The germline V gene encodes CDR1 WNHNN and CDR2 SYGVQD (reference sequence).

The rearrangement links TRBV6-5 to TRBJ2-1, with TRBD2 matching over 7 bases. J was trimmed by 9 bases and V by 7 bases; bases with no gene match: 9. This CDR3 has 13 amino acids. CDR1 is MNHEY, CDR2 SVGAGI, per germline. CDR3 residues: CASTNGRMGEQFF. The CDR3 coding sequence is TGTGCCAGCACAAACGGGAGGATGGGTGAGCAGTTCTTC.

V is TRBV5-1 and J is TRBJ2-7; D gene ambiguous. The CDR3 has 16 amino acids. Trimming pared 0 bases from V and 0 bases from J, leaving 13 bases between. Germline V gene lookup returns CDR1 SGHRS and CDR2 YFSETQ. DNA for the CDR3: TGCGCCAGCAGCTTGGCCTCGCGGCTGAGCTCCTACGAGCAGTACTTC. Protein: CASSLASRLSSYEQYF. Together with reference TRBV5-1 and TRBJ2-7, the CDR3 gives the full variable domain: KAGVTQTPRYLIKTRGQQVTLSCSPISGHRSVSWYQQTPGQGLQFLFEYFSETQRNKGNFPGRFSGRQFSNSRSEMNVSTLELGDSALYLCASSLASRLSSYEQYFGPGTRLTVT.

This chain links TRBV5-1 with TRBJ2-1; D might be TRBD1 (5 bases). The CDR3 totals 14 residues. Germline V gene lookup returns CDR1 SGHRS and CDR2 YFSETQ. V dropped 1 base and J dropped 8 bases, with 13 bases sitting between them. The CDR3 is CASSLRSGKDEQFF. For the CDR3, the DNA is TGCGCCAGCAGCTTGAGGTCAGGGAAGGATGAGCAGTTCTTC.

A note on this clone: Distinct nucleotide sequences in the sample also encode this CDR3. This rearrangement joins TRBV9 to TRBJ2-1, with 9 positions matching TRBD2. The trim removed 1 base at V and 4 bases at J, leaving 0 bases unmatched. CDR1 is SGDLS and CDR2 is YYNGEE in the germline V gene. CDR3 length: 14 amino acids. The CDR3 DNA sequence: TGTGCCAGCAGCGTACTAGCGGGATACAATGAGCAGTTCTTC. Translated, it gives CASSVLAGYNEQFF.

As concerns this clone: This same CDR3 is encoded by further DNA sequences in the sample. This chain uses TRBV6-5 with TRBJ1-1, with no clear D. This CDR3 is built from 12 residues. CDR1 MNHEY and CDR2 SVGAGI come from the germline V gene. V lost 2 bases to trimming and J lost 4 bases, with 5 bases between them. CDR3 DNA sequence: TGTGCCAGCAGTTACGAAGGCACTGAAGCTTTCTTT. Translating gives CASSYEGTEAFF.

Comments on this clone: The sample has other DNA sequences that encode this CDR3 too. The gene calls are TRBV28 and TRBJ1-1; 8 positions agree with TRBD1. CDR1 and CDR2 (germline): MDHEN, SYDVKM. This CDR3 contains 14 residues. V trimming: 6 bases; J trimming: 8 bases; junction bases outside the gene matches: 11. The CDR3 loop is CASSLPGQGAEAFF. CDR3 in DNA: TGTGCCAGCAGCCTTCCAGGACAGGGAGCCGAAGCTTTCTTT.

The rearrangement joins TRBV5-1 to TRBJ2-3, with D maybe TRBD1 (5 bases). V shed 0 bases and J shed 3 bases, with 11 bases lying between them. CDR3 length: 15 residues. Germline CDR1 is SGHRS and CDR2 is YFSETQ. The CDR3 DNA reads as TGCGCCAGCAGCTTGGTGGACACGAGAACAGATACGCAGTATTTT. Its translation: CASSLVDTRTDTQYF.

The rearrangement uses TRBV6-5 and TRBJ2-1, with unresolved D. Trimming shortened V by 8 bases and J by 8 bases, and 19 bases separated the two germline ends. Germline V lookup: CDR1 MNHEY, CDR2 SVGAGI. The CDR3 is 14 residues long. DNA for the CDR3: TGTGCCAGCCGGGTAGTGTCGTTCGTCTATGAGCAGTTCTTC. Translated, it gives CASRVVSFVYEQFF.

This sequence joins TRBV5-4 and TRBJ2-1; TRBD2 agrees at 9 bases. CDR3 size: 18 residues. Germline V gene lookup returns CDR1 SGHNT and CDR2 YYREEE (reference sequence). V was clipped by 4 bases and J by 4 bases; unmatched bases: 15. The CDR3 DNA reads as TGTGCCAGCAGCGTTGTAGGGGTAGCGGGAGCGGGATACAATGAGCAGTTCTTC. It specifies CASSVVGVAGAGYNEQFF.